The 32 T cell receptor beta chains reported below all come from one sample, sequenced in a study of T cell repertoires in cytomegalovirus infection. Antigen specificity for these receptors is unknown. Via MiXCR, TCRdb re-called the reads, giving one row per CDR3 protein. Altogether approximately 500,000 distinct CDR3 sequences are present, 33% being singletons, with the ten largest covering 15% to 20%. Sequencing was performed on cultured PBMCs, taken from culture after CMV antigen stimulation. All receptors come from a human donor in good health (CMV status not recorded). Some clones in this sample may be carry-over from other donors' samples.

This chain links TRBV12-3 or TRBV12-4 with TRBJ1-3; TRBD1 matches 8 bases. The V and J ends lost 5 bases and 0 bases, in that order; junction bases with no gene match: 6. The CDR3 has 16 residues. The CDR3 loop reads CASSILTGGSGNTIYF. CDR3 sequence (DNA): TGTGCCAGCAGTATCCTTACAGGGGGCTCTGGAAACACCATATATTTT.

The V and J genes are TRBV7-6 and TRBJ2-5, with 11 bases identical to TRBD1. After removal of 2 bases from V and 5 bases from J, the junction contained 7 bases not matched to a gene. The CDR3 has 16 residues. Germline CDR1 is SGHVS and CDR2 is FNYEAQ. In nucleotides, the CDR3 is TGTGCCAGCAGCTTACGGCCGGGACAGGGGGAGGAGACCCAGTACTTC. It encodes CASSLRPGQGEETQYF.

The CDR3 DNA reads as TGCAGTGCTAGGGACAGACTAGCGGGTTCCTACGAGCAGTACTTC. Translation: CSARDRLAGSYEQYF. The genes are TRBV20-1 and TRBJ2-7, with 10 bases aligning to TRBD2. This CDR3 is 15 amino acids long. With 3 bases clipped from V and 1 base from J, the junction kept 6 bases outside the gene matches. The V gene's germline CDR1 is DFQATT and CDR2 SNEGSKA (reference sequence).

This clonotype has only a few counts. The chain combines TRBV5-1 with TRBJ1-1; possibly TRBD1 for D (5 bases). CDR3 length: 17 residues. CDR1 and CDR2 from the germline V gene are SGHRS and YFSETQ. The ends were cut back, 2 bases at V and 4 bases at J, with 21 bases in the middle. The CDR3 protein is CASSFGSSTHGGTEAFF. CDR3 nucleotides: TGCGCCAGCAGCTTTGGTTCCAGTACGCACGGGGGCACTGAAGCTTTCTTT. Filled out from reference TRBV5-1 and TRBJ1-1, the complete variable domain reads KAGVTQTPRYLIKTRGQQVTLSCSPISGHRSVSWYQQTPGQGLQFLFEYFSETQRNKGNFPGRFSGRQFSNSRSEMNVSTLELGDSALYLCASSFGSSTHGGTEAFFGQGTRLTVV.

This clonotype was seen a few times. The chain combines TRBV19 with TRBJ1-1; 8 nucleotides agree with TRBD1. Losses at the gene ends were 6 bases for V and 3 bases for J; bases not matched to a gene: 9. This CDR3 is built from 15 residues. In germline, CDR1 is LNHDA, CDR2 SQIVND (reference sequence). CDR3 in amino acids: CASSPGTGSHTEAFF. The DNA of the CDR3 is TGTGCCAGTAGCCCAGGGACAGGTTCCCACACTGAAGCTTTCTTT. Full variable domain (missing parts from reference TRBV19 and TRBJ1-1): DGGITQSPKYLFRKEGQNVTLSCEQNLNHDAMYWYRQDPGQGLRLIYYSQIVNDFQKGDIAEGYSVSREKKESFPLTVTSAQKNPTAFYLCASSPGTGSHTEAFFGQGTRLTVV.

This clonotype was counted many times. V usage is TRBV7-2 and J usage is TRBJ2-5; TRBD1 aligns across 7 bases. Germline V gene data show CDR1 as SGHTA and CDR2 as FQGNSA. J lost 4 bases, V lost 8 bases, and 13 bases had no gene match. The CDR3 length is 15 residues. The CDR3 region is CASSRNRGWGETQYF. CDR3 bases: TGTGCCAGCTCGAGGAACAGGGGATGGGGAGAGACCCAGTACTTC.

J is TRBJ2-1 and V is TRBV5-1; 9 positions match TRBD2. With V trimmed by 7 bases and J by 0 bases, 20 bases remained unmatched. The CDR3 loop spans 20 amino acids. Germline V CDR1 and CDR2: SGHRS, YFSETQ. CDR3 residues: CASGGFGLAGTKYSYNEQFF. CDR3 sequence (DNA): TGCGCCAGCGGCGGATTCGGGCTAGCGGGAACTAAATACTCCTACAATGAGCAGTTCTTC.

CDR3 region: CASSQRSSGTGSETQYF. As DNA, the CDR3 is TGCGCCAGCAGCCAACGGTCGTCGGGAACCGGATCAGAGACCCAGTACTTC. The J gene is TRBJ2-5, the V gene TRBV4-1, with D perhaps matching TRBD2 (5 bases). The germline gives CDR1 MGHRA, CDR2 YSYEKL. V lost 2 bases, J lost 4 bases, and 20 bases lay in between. CDR3 length equals 17 residues.

The chain carries TRBV14 and TRBJ2-3; 13 nucleotides agree with TRBD2. In germline, CDR1 is SGHDN, CDR2 FVKESK. The CDR3 sequence is 17 residues long. V lost 0 bases to trimming and J lost 4 bases; unmatched junction nucleotides: 4. The CDR3 DNA is TGTGCCAGCAGCCAAGAACTAGCGGGAGGGCCGTCAGATACGCAGTATTTT. Amino acid sequence: CASSQELAGGPSDTQYF.

V is TRBV3-1 and J is TRBJ2-3; D is uncertain. The CDR3 contains 15 residues. With 4 bases removed from V and 5 bases from J, the gap between germline ends came to 16 bases. Germline values: CDR1 LGHDT, CDR2 YNNKEL (reference sequence). The CDR3 here is CASSRPGLRGDTQYF. CDR3 in DNA: TGTGCCAGCAGCCGCCCCGGCTTACGCGGAGATACGCAGTATTTT.

This chain uses TRBV7-9 with TRBJ2-5, with D possibly matching TRBD1 (5 bases). Trimming cost V 2 bases and J 3 bases, with 19 bases left between them. The CDR3 totals 17 residues. Germline-derived CDR1 and CDR2 are SEHNR and FQNEAQ (reference sequence). The CDR3 protein is CASSLPQRGRFEETQYF. In nucleotides, the CDR3 is TGTGCCAGCAGCTTACCCCAAAGGGGCCGGTTTGAAGAGACCCAGTACTTC.

This chain joins TRBV2 and TRBJ1-2; possibly TRBD1 for D (6 bases). CDR3 size: 12 residues. The germline CDR1 and CDR2 sequences are SNHLY and FYNNEI. Trimming took 6 bases from V and 7 from J, leaving 12 bases between them. CDR3 sequence: CASRGQSGGYTF. DNA for the CDR3: TGTGCCAGCAGAGGACAGTCGGGTGGCTACACCTTC. The full variable domain, with the rest looked up from reference TRBV2 and TRBJ1-2, is EPEVTQTPSHQVTQMGQEVILRCVPISNHLYFYWYRQILGQKVEFLVSFYNNEISEKSEIFDDQFSVERPDGSNFTLKIRSTKLEDSAMYFCASRGQSGGYTFGSGTRLTVV.

This chain connects TRBV7-2 to TRBJ2-7; 11 nucleotides match TRBD2. V lost 5 bases and J lost 0; bases outside the gene matches: 15. The V gene's germline CDR1 is SGHTA and CDR2 FQGNSA. This CDR3 has 19 amino acids. The CDR3, as DNA: TGTGCCAGCAGCCAACAAGCGACTAGCGGGATTACTAGCTCCTACGAGCAGTACGTC. It yields the protein CASSQQATSGITSSYEQYV.

Comment on this clonotype: Given a much more abundant clone one base away, this may be a read error. This chain links TRBV5-3 with TRBJ2-1, with 8 positions matching TRBD2. TRBV5-3 is flagged as an ORF with uncertain function. The CDR3 loop spans 15 amino acids. The CDR3 here is CASSSTSDSYNEQFF. CDR3 sequence (DNA): TGTGCCAGCAGCTCGACTAGCGACTCCTACAATGAGCAGTTCTTC.

This clonotype has only a few counts. V usage is TRBV7-8 and J usage is TRBJ2-3; D is unclear. Germline V gives CDR1 SGHVS, CDR2 FQNEAQ. V was shortened by 8 bases and J by 4 bases, with 13 bases between the two germline ends. The CDR3 length is 13 residues. DNA of the CDR3: TGTGCCAGCCGCCAGCTAGACCCAGATACGCAGTATTTT. It codes for CASRQLDPDTQYF.

This sequence joins TRBV7-9 and TRBJ2-3; TRBD2 aligns across 14 bases. Germline V gene sequence: CDR1 SEHNR, CDR2 FQNEAQ (reference sequence). The trim removed 2 bases at V and 1 base at J, leaving 2 bases unmatched. The CDR3 has 17 residues. The CDR3 loop reads CASSLMGLAGGTDTQYF. In nucleotides, the CDR3 is TGTGCCAGCAGCTTAATGGGACTAGCGGGAGGCACAGATACGCAGTATTTT.

V gene TRBV11-1 combines with J gene TRBJ1-2; no reliable D call. This CDR3 has 14 amino acids. Looked up from germline, CDR1 is SGHAT and CDR2 is FQDESV (reference sequence). V shed 5 bases and J shed 6 bases, with 16 bases lying between them. CDR3 region: CASSQDGGMDGYTF. The DNA for the CDR3 is TGTGCCAGCAGCCAAGACGGCGGCATGGATGGCTACACCTTC.

This clonotype was seen only a few times. The chain employs TRBV20-1 and TRBJ2-7; D might be TRBD2 (6 bases). With 1 base removed from V and 3 bases from J, the gap between germline ends came to 7 bases. Germline V CDR1 and CDR2: DFQATT, SNEGSKA (reference sequence). The CDR3 is made up of 12 amino acids. This CDR3 reads CSARGTIYEQYF. For the CDR3, the DNA is TGCAGTGCTAGAGGGACTATCTACGAGCAGTACTTC.

This clonotype has only a few counts. This sequence joins TRBV10-3 and TRBJ1-1; possible D gene TRBD1, 5 bases. Trimming cost V 2 bases and J 0 bases, with 7 bases left between them. This CDR3 has 14 residues. The V gene's germline CDR1 is ENHRY and CDR2 SYGVKD. The chain's CDR3 is CAISEGAVNTEAFF. The CDR3 bases are TGTGCCATCAGTGAGGGGGCCGTGAACACTGAAGCTTTCTTT.

V gene TRBV14 combines with J gene TRBJ1-2; no definite D call. The V and J ends lost 2 bases and 2 bases respectively, with 18 bases between them. Germline V lookup: CDR1 SGHDN, CDR2 FVKESK. The CDR3 loop spans 17 amino acids. The CDR3 loop reads CASSQLVNYIENYGYTF. The CDR3, as DNA: TGTGCCAGCAGCCAACTGGTCAATTATATCGAGAACTATGGCTACACCTTC. Full variable domain (remainder filled in from reference TRBV14 and TRBJ1-2): EAGVTQFPSHSVIEKGQTVTLRCDPISGHDNLYWYRRVMGKEIKFLLHFVKESKQDESGMPNNRFLAERTGGTYSTLKVQPAELEDSGVYFCASSQLVNYIENYGYTFGSGTRLTVV.

This clonotype appeared a few times. The chain uses TRBV11-2 and TRBJ2-3, with no clear D. The V gene's germline CDR1 is SGHAT and CDR2 FQNNGV. The V and J ends lost 1 base and 10 bases respectively, with 18 bases between them. The CDR3 is made up of 15 amino acids. CDR3 residues: CASSLGGYTRKAQYF. As DNA, the CDR3 is TGTGCCAGCAGCTTAGGAGGCTACACGAGGAAGGCGCAGTATTTT.

The chain employs TRBV7-6 and TRBJ2-7, with D possibly being TRBD1 (6 bases). CDR3 length: 13 residues. Germline CDR1 is SGHVS and CDR2 is FNYEAQ. V lost 4 bases and J 2 bases, leaving 9 bases between the germline ends. In DNA form, the CDR3 reads TGTGCCAGCAGCTACAGGGAAACCTACGAGCAGTACTTC. As protein: CASSYRETYEQYF.

The chain carries TRBV4-1 and TRBJ2-1, with D possibly matching TRBD2 (6 bases). Trimming took 2 bases from V and 10 from J, leaving 12 bases between them. The CDR3 is 13 amino acids. The V gene's germline CDR1 is MGHRA and CDR2 YSYEKL. CDR3 DNA: TGCGCCAGCAGCCAAACTATGGCGGGGGAGCAGTTCTTC. Its translation: CASSQTMAGEQFF.

The rearrangement links TRBV4-3 to TRBJ1-2, with a weak D call TRBD1 (5 bases). Trimming shortened V by 0 bases and J by 2 bases, and 10 bases separated the two germline ends. This CDR3 is built from 15 residues. Per germline, CDR1 LGHNA and CDR2 YSLEER. CDR3 in amino acids: CASSQDWGENYGYTF. CDR3 DNA sequence: TGCGCCAGCAGCCAAGATTGGGGGGAGAACTATGGCTACACCTTC.

This chain uses TRBV6-2 or TRBV6-3 with TRBJ1-2; D uncertain. CDR1 and CDR2 from the germline V gene are MNHEY and SVGEGT. With 5 bases removed from V and 8 bases from J, the gap between germline ends came to 9 bases. The CDR3 sequence is 11 residues long. Here the CDR3 DNA reads TGTGCCAGCAGTCATATAAGCGGCTACACCTTC. Its protein product is CASSHISGYTF.

CDR3 sequence: CASSRSLLDTQYF. DNA of the CDR3: TGTGCCAGCAGCAGGAGTTTATTGGATACGCAGTATTTT. V and J are TRBV11-2 and TRBJ2-3; no clear D. The CDR3 has 13 amino acids. From germline, CDR1 is SGHAT and CDR2 FQNNGV. The V end was cut by 5 bases, the J end by 6 bases, with 12 bases between.

This clonotype was observed at least ten times. This chain links TRBV7-6 with TRBJ2-1; 7 bases are shared with TRBD2. The length of the CDR3 is 18 residues. V trimming: 5 bases; J trimming: 2 bases; junction bases outside the gene matches: 15. Germline V gene sequence: CDR1 SGHVS, CDR2 FNYEAQ. Here the CDR3 reads CASSRSGVAGTTYNEQFF. The CDR3 region has the DNA TGTGCCAGCAGCCGATCGGGGGTAGCGGGTACGACCTACAATGAGCAGTTCTTC.

This chain connects TRBV4-3 to TRBJ2-1, with 9 positions matching TRBD1. V dropped 4 bases and J dropped 3; count of bases not matched to a gene: 10. Germline CDR1 is LGHNA and CDR2 is YSLEER. CDR3 size: 17 residues. The CDR3 reads CASSLQSTGQGYNEQFF. For the CDR3, the DNA is TGCGCCAGCAGCCTACAGTCCACGGGACAGGGCTACAATGAGCAGTTCTTC.

This clonotype was seen a handful of times. The chain joins TRBV7-9 to TRBJ2-7; TRBD2 aligns across 11 bases. Trimming at V came to 5 bases and at J to 3 bases, leaving 12 bases not matched to a gene. Germline V lookup: CDR1 SEHNR, CDR2 FQNEAQ (reference sequence). The CDR3 length is 17 residues. CDR3 DNA sequence: TGTGCCAGCAGCCACGAAGGGAGACTAGCGGGATACTACGAGCAGTACGTC. Its protein is CASSHEGRLAGYYEQYV.

The rearrangement uses TRBV6-1 and TRBJ2-4, with D possibly matching TRBD1 (6 bases). Between the trimmed V and J ends, which lost 8 bases and 8 bases, there was a span of 16 bases. This CDR3 is built from 13 residues. CDR1 is MNHNS and CDR2 is SASEGT in the germline V gene. CDR3 nucleotide sequence: TGTGCCAGCGCAACAGGGCAGGTGTACATTCAGTACTTC. This sequence encodes CASATGQVYIQYF.

The rearrangement links TRBV4-1 to TRBJ2-6, with D tentatively TRBD1 (5 bases). CDR3 length: 16 amino acids. CDR1 and CDR2 (germline): MGHRA, YSYEKL. Trimming removed 0 bases at V and 1 base at J, with 7 bases between. The CDR3 region is CASSQERTSGANVLTF. CDR3 in DNA: TGCGCCAGCAGCCAAGAAAGGACATCTGGGGCCAACGTCCTGACTTTC.

The chain is built from TRBV6-1 and TRBJ2-3; D may be TRBD2 (6 bases). Per the germline V gene, CDR1 is MNHNS and CDR2 is SASEGT. The V gene lost 6 bases and the J gene lost 2 bases, with 15 bases spanning the gap. The CDR3 sequence is 15 residues long. The CDR3 coding sequence is TGTGCCAGCAGGACATCGGGGGAACTCACAGATACGCAGTATTTT. Residues: CASRTSGELTDTQYF.